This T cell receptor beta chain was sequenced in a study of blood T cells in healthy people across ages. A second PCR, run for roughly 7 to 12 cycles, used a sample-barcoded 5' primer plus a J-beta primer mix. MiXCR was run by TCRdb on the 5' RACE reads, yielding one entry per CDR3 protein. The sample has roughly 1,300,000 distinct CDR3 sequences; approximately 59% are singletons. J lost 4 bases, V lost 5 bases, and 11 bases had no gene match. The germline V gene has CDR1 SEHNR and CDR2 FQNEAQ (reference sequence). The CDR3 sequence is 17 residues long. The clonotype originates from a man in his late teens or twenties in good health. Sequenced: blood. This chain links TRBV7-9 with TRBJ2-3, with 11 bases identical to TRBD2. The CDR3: CASSPSAGTSGADTQYF. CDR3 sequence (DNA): TGTGCCAGCAGCCCCTCGGCCGGGACTAGCGGCGCAGATACGCAGTATTTT. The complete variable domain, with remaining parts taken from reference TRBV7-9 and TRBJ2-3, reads DTGVSQNPRHKITKRGQNVTFRCDPISEHNRLYWYRQTLGQGPEFLTYFQNEAQLEKSRLLSDRFSAERPKGSFSTLEIQRTEQGDSAMYLCASSPSAGTSGADTQYFGPGTRLTVL.